What follows are 19 T cell receptor beta chains derived from one specimen sequenced in a study of T cells in localized non-small cell lung cancer. The repertoire was sequenced with immunoSEQ multiplex PCR; TCRdb's copy has only in-frame clones and lacks some. The sample yields tens of thousands of clones, roughly 86% seen once. The specimen was peripheral blood, collected before any cancer treatment. The receptors come from a male donor aged 60 or over with stage I lung adenocarcinoma.

The chain employs TRBV4-3 and TRBJ2-2; 9 nucleotides line up with TRBD1. Germline V CDR1 and CDR2: LGHNA, YSLEER. V lost 2 bases to trimming and J lost 7 bases; unmatched junction nucleotides: 5. This CDR3 has 15 amino acids. The DNA of the CDR3 is TGCGCCAGCAGCCAACTACAGGGGGCGGGCGGGGAGCTGTTTTTT. It specifies CASSQLQGAGGELFF.

This clone appeared a few times. This chain uses TRBV5-1 with TRBJ1-5, with a possible D match to TRBD1 (5 bases). V was shortened by 4 bases and J by 9 bases, with 14 bases between the two germline ends. The CDR3 is 13 residues long. Germline V gene data show CDR1 as SGHRS and CDR2 as YFSETQ. The CDR3 sequence is CASSPGPPGPQHF. The CDR3 DNA follows: TGCGCCAGCAGCCCGGGACCCCCTGGGCCCCAGCATTTT. The full variable domain, its missing parts supplied by reference TRBV5-1 and TRBJ1-5, is KAGVTQTPRYLIKTRGQQVTLSCSPISGHRSVSWYQQTPGQGLQFLFEYFSETQRNKGNFPGRFSGRQFSNSRSEMNVSTLELGDSALYLCASSPGPPGPQHFGDGTRLSIL.

The chain links TRBV5-1 to TRBJ1-4; D unclear. CDR3 size: 15 residues. With 2 bases removed from V and 0 bases from J, the gap between germline ends came to 8 bases. Per germline, CDR1 SGHRS and CDR2 YFSETQ. The CDR3 loop is CASSFNTATNEKLFF. For the CDR3, the DNA is TGCGCCAGCAGCTTTAATACTGCAACTAATGAAAAACTGTTTTTT.

Comments on this clone: Different DNA sequences within this sample yield the same CDR3. The V and J genes are TRBV6-1 and TRBJ2-7, with D uncertain. CDR3 size: 12 residues. The V end was cut by 2 bases, the J end by 5 bases, with 7 bases between. Germline assignment: CDR1 MNHNS and CDR2 SASEGT. The CDR3 nucleotides read TGTGCCAGCAGTGAATTAGGGAACGAGCAGTACTTC. Translated, it gives CASSELGNEQYF.

In regard to this clone: Additional DNA sequences in this sample encode the identical CDR3. This sequence joins TRBV29-1 and TRBJ1-4, with D possibly being TRBD1 (5 bases). V shed 4 bases and J shed 8 bases, with 14 bases lying between them. CDR1 SQVTM and CDR2 ANQGSEA come from the germline V gene. The CDR3 contains 13 residues. In DNA form, the CDR3 reads TGCAGCGTTGGTAGGGCGCCAGGGGAAAAACTGTTTTTT. Amino acids: CSVGRAPGEKLFF.

This rearrangement joins TRBV15 to TRBJ2-3; 10 bases align to TRBD2. This CDR3 spans 17 amino acids. Germline V gives CDR1 LNHNV, CDR2 YYDKDF (reference sequence). Trimming took 0 bases from V and 4 from J; bases not matched to a gene: 7. The CDR3, as DNA: TGTGCCACCAGCAGAGATAGAGCGGGGGGGCCCTCAGATACGCAGTATTTT. It yields the protein CATSRDRAGGPSDTQYF.

CDR3 sequence (DNA): TGCGCCAGCGGCGGCCTGACAGGGGACGTCCCCTACGAGCAGTACTTC. This encodes CASGGLTGDVPYEQYF. The V call is TRBV5-1, the J call TRBJ2-7, with 8 bases lining up with TRBD1. The CDR3 totals 16 residues. The germline V gene encodes CDR1 SGHRS and CDR2 YFSETQ. Trimming at V came to 7 bases and at J to 2 bases, leaving 14 bases not matched to a gene.

The chain combines TRBV6-1 with TRBJ1-4, with TRBD1 matching over 9 bases. Germline CDR1 and CDR2: MNHNS and SASEGT. The CDR3 has 14 amino acids. The V and J ends lost 5 bases and 5 bases, in that order; junction bases with no gene match: 3. CDR3 DNA sequence: TGTGCCAGCAGTCCGGGACAGGGAAATGAAAAACTGTTTTTT. This translates into CASSPGQGNEKLFF.

V gene TRBV28 combines with J gene TRBJ1-2; tentatively, D is TRBD1 (5 bases). The germline CDR1 and CDR2 sequences are MDHEN and SYDVKM. V lost 4 bases and J lost 10, with 16 bases in between. CDR3 size: 13 residues. CDR3 protein: CASSSGQGPHYTF. Written as DNA, the CDR3 is TGTGCCAGCAGTTCCGGGCAGGGACCGCACTACACCTTC.

The J gene is TRBJ2-7, the V gene TRBV5-4; 9 bases map to TRBD2. The CDR3 is 15 amino acids. Trimming removed 3 bases from V and 5 bases from J; junction bases left unmatched: 9. Germline assignment: CDR1 SGHNT and CDR2 YYREEE (reference sequence). The CDR3 sequence is CASSSDGTSFDEQYF. The CDR3 DNA reads as TGTGCCAGCAGCTCAGACGGGACTAGCTTCGACGAGCAGTACTTC.

V is TRBV28 and J is TRBJ1-3, with unresolved D. The ends were cut back, 7 bases at V and 0 bases at J, with 10 bases in the middle. Germline CDR1 reads MDHEN; CDR2 reads SYDVKM. The CDR3 consists of 14 residues. CDR3 region: CASIAGSSGNTIYF. CDR3 bases: TGTGCCAGCATTGCAGGTAGCTCTGGAAACACCATATATTTT.

This chain uses TRBV29-1 with TRBJ2-7; no clear D gene. The CDR3 contains 10 residues. Germline V lookup: CDR1 SQVTM, CDR2 ANQGSEA. V lost 6 bases and J 7 bases, leaving 10 bases between the germline ends. In DNA, the CDR3 is TGCAGCGTAAAAGTGACAGAGCAGTACTTC. Translated: CSVKVTEQYF.

The V call is TRBV4-1, the J call TRBJ2-3; TRBD1 agrees at 8 bases. CDR3 length equals 16 residues. J was trimmed by 1 base and V by 4 bases; bases with no gene match: 7. Germline CDR1 and CDR2: MGHRA and YSYEKL. The CDR3 nucleotides read TGCGCCAGCAGCCTAACACCGGGACAGGGCACAGATACGCAGTATTTT. Protein sequence: CASSLTPGQGTDTQYF.

V gene TRBV11-2 combines with J gene TRBJ2-1, with D possibly matching TRBD2 (6 bases). Germline lookup yields CDR1 SGHAT and CDR2 FQNNGV. The CDR3 has 15 amino acids. Between the trimmed V and J ends, which lost 1 base and 4 bases, there was a span of 11 bases. The CDR3 here is CASSLAAGLYNEQFF. The CDR3 region has the DNA TGTGCCAGCAGCTTAGCGGCGGGGCTGTACAATGAGCAGTTCTTC.

The chain couples TRBV14 to TRBJ2-2; D is uncertain. CDR3 length: 12 residues. Trimming shortened V by 6 bases and J by 6 bases, and 8 bases separated the two germline ends. Germline V gene data show CDR1 as SGHDN and CDR2 as FVKESK. The CDR3 here is CASRGMAGELFF. For the CDR3, the DNA is TGTGCCAGCAGGGGGATGGCCGGGGAGCTGTTTTTT.

The V call is TRBV5-1, the J call TRBJ1-5, with unresolved D. The CDR3 runs to 16 residues. CDR1 is SGHRS and CDR2 is YFSETQ in the germline V gene. Deletions cut 3 bases from V and 6 bases from J, with 19 bases between. DNA of the CDR3: TGCGCCAGCAGCTCCCAACCCCGGGCCGGCGGTCAGCCCCAGCATTTT. This codes for CASSSQPRAGGQPQHF. The variable domain in full, completed from reference TRBV5-1 and TRBJ1-5, reads KAGVTQTPRYLIKTRGQQVTLSCSPISGHRSVSWYQQTPGQGLQFLFEYFSETQRNKGNFPGRFSGRQFSNSRSEMNVSTLELGDSALYLCASSSQPRAGGQPQHFGDGTRLSIL.

The chain links TRBV7-2 to TRBJ2-2, with a weak D call TRBD2 (6 bases). Germline V gene lookup returns CDR1 SGHTA and CDR2 FQGNSA. This CDR3 is 15 amino acids long. V lost 4 bases to trimming and J lost 8 bases, with 17 bases between them. The CDR3 nucleotides read TGTGCCAGCAGCTCAGGACGGGGGATTGTAGGGGAGCTGTTTTTT. This encodes CASSSGRGIVGELFF.

The chain couples TRBV10-1 to TRBJ1-2, with 11 bases aligning to TRBD1. V lost 8 bases to trimming and J lost 6 bases; unmatched junction nucleotides: 2. Germline CDR1 reads WNHNN; CDR2 reads SYGVQD (reference sequence). This CDR3 spans 12 amino acids. The CDR3 reads CASRDRGDGYTF. Here the CDR3 DNA reads TGCGCCAGCCGGGACAGGGGGGATGGCTACACCTTC.

V gene TRBV10-1 combines with J gene TRBJ1-2; tentatively, D is TRBD1 (6 bases). Looked up from germline, CDR1 is WNHNN and CDR2 is SYGVQD (reference sequence). V lost 8 bases and J lost 1, with 11 bases in between. This CDR3 has 13 residues. CDR3 coding DNA: TGCGCCAGCCACAGGGCGGGTAACTATGGCTACACCTTC. It specifies CASHRAGNYGYTF.